This T cell receptor (beta chain) emerged from a study of T cell changes during pregnancy in multiple sclerosis. Germline lookup yields CDR1 SGHTA and CDR2 FQGNSA. The length of the CDR3 is 10 residues. The V end was cut by 4 bases, the J end by 9 bases, with 7 bases between. Profiling relied on immunoSEQ multiplex PCR, and the TCRdb table lists in-frame clones only, not all of them. The sample holds roughly 60,000 clones; 91% are singletons and the top ten take 0.76%. The starting material was CD4+ T cells from peripheral blood mononuclear cells, obtained in the first trimester of pregnancy. The chain links TRBV7-2 to TRBJ2-7; weak D call: TRBD2 (5 bases). The TCR originated in a female donor with multiple sclerosis, enrolled in a pregnancy study. DNA for the CDR3: TGTGCCAGCAGCTCCGGGGTGCAGTACTTC. It is translated as CASSSGVQYF.